These T cell receptor beta chains were read from a single sample in a study of blood T cell repertoires in COVID-19. Assay: immunoSEQ multiplex PCR; the TCRdb copy retains only in-frame clones and omits some. The sample lists tens of thousands of clones; around 88% were seen once. Sequencing used peripheral blood. All receptors derive from a man aged 65 to 79 with active or convalescent COVID-19. CDR3s include the opening cysteine and the closing phenylalanine or tryptophan. A D gene is named only where the DNA matches it firmly. Part of the rows lack a size; the others show once, few, many or a class for expanded clones.

d_gene: TRBD1
j_gene: TRBJ1-3
v_gene: TRBV6-1
abundance: .
CDR3nt: TGTGCCAGCAGTGAGGGGACAGTGCTCTCTGGAAACACCATATATTTT
CDR3aa: CASSEGTVLSGNTIYF

d_gene: .
j_gene: TRBJ1-1
v_gene: TRBV5-1
abundance: few
CDR3nt: TGCGCCAGCAGCTTGGGGGCAGGTTCAGTGAACACTGAAGCTTTCTTT
CDR3aa: CASSLGAGSVNTEAFF

d_gene: .
j_gene: TRBJ1-1
v_gene: TRBV30
abundance: .
CDR3nt: TGTGCCTGGAGTGTAGGTCAGCTTCGGGGGGCTTTCTTT
CDR3aa: CAWSVGQLRGAFF

d_gene: .
j_gene: TRBJ1-3
v_gene: TRBV6-5
abundance: .
CDR3nt: TGTGCCAGCAGTTACTCTTCCAGTACCTTTGGAAACACCATATATTTT
CDR3aa: CASSYSSSTFGNTIYF

d_gene: TRBD1
j_gene: TRBJ2-5
v_gene: TRBV5-1
abundance: .
CDR3nt: TGCGCCAGCAGCTTGGGGACAGGAAATCAAGAGACCCAGTACTTC
CDR3aa: CASSLGTGNQETQYF

d_gene: .
j_gene: TRBJ2-2
v_gene: TRBV6-4
abundance: .
CDR3nt: TGTGCCAGCAGAAAGCTTTCGAACACCGGGGAGCTGTTTTTT
CDR3aa: CASRKLSNTGELFF

d_gene: TRBD1
j_gene: TRBJ2-6
v_gene: TRBV7-3
abundance: .
CDR3nt: TGTGCCAGCAGCCCCCATGGGACAGGAAGCTCTGGGGCCAACGTCCTGACTTTC
CDR3aa: CASSPHGTGSSGANVLTF

d_gene: TRBD1
j_gene: TRBJ1-4
v_gene: TRBV6-2/TRBV6-3
abundance: .
CDR3nt: TGTGCCAGCAGCCTAACAGGGGGCAGAAAACTGTTTTTT
CDR3aa: CASSLTGGRKLFF

d_gene: .
j_gene: TRBJ1-1
v_gene: TRBV11-2
abundance: .
CDR3nt: TGTGCCAGCAGCGCCCGGGGGAATATGGCTGAAGCTTTCTTT
CDR3aa: CASSARGNMAEAFF

d_gene: .
j_gene: TRBJ2-7
v_gene: TRBV25-1
abundance: few
CDR3nt: TGTGCCAGCAGTGAATACAGGGGTACCCACGAGCAGTACTTC
CDR3aa: CASSEYRGTHEQYF

d_gene: TRBD1
j_gene: TRBJ1-2
v_gene: TRBV12-3/TRBV12-4
abundance: .
CDR3nt: TGTGCCAGCAGTCTGGGACAGAGCTATGGCTACACCTTC
CDR3aa: CASSLGQSYGYTF

d_gene: TRBD1
j_gene: TRBJ2-3
v_gene: TRBV12-3/TRBV12-4
abundance: .
CDR3nt: TGTGCCAGCAGTTACAGGGGAACAGATACGCAGTATTTT
CDR3aa: CASSYRGTDTQYF

d_gene: .
j_gene: TRBJ2-1
v_gene: TRBV2
abundance: once
CDR3nt: TGTGCCAGCAGTGAAGTTTGGGGGACAAGCGGTCATGAGCAGTTCTTC
CDR3aa: CASSEVWGTSGHEQFF

d_gene: TRBD1
j_gene: TRBJ1-5
v_gene: TRBV30
abundance: .
CDR3nt: TGTGCCTGGAGTGTACAGGGGGATCAGCCCCAGCATTTT
CDR3aa: CAWSVQGDQPQHF

d_gene: .
j_gene: TRBJ2-7
v_gene: TRBV7-2
abundance: .
CDR3nt: TGTGCCAGCAGCTTTGATCCAGGGCTCAACTACGAGCAGTACTTC
CDR3aa: CASSFDPGLNYEQYF

d_gene: TRBD1
j_gene: TRBJ1-2
v_gene: TRBV19
abundance: .
CDR3nt: TGTGCCAGTAGTTTCGGGGACAGGGGTGCGATGGATGGCTACACCTTC
CDR3aa: CASSFGDRGAMDGYTF

d_gene: TRBD1
j_gene: TRBJ1-2
v_gene: TRBV5-1
abundance: few
CDR3nt: TGCGCCAGCAGCTCTGGGACAGGGGACTATGGCTACACCTTC
CDR3aa: CASSSGTGDYGYTF

d_gene: TRBD1
j_gene: TRBJ2-7
v_gene: TRBV5-1
abundance: .
CDR3nt: TGCGCCAGCAGCTTGGCCGGCCAGGGGGCCTACGAGCAGTACTTC
CDR3aa: CASSLAGQGAYEQYF

d_gene: .
j_gene: TRBJ2-1
v_gene: TRBV28
abundance: .
CDR3nt: TGTGCCAGCAGTCCCGGGTCCGATGTAGGCAATGAGCAGTTCTTC
CDR3aa: CASSPGSDVGNEQFF

d_gene: .
j_gene: TRBJ2-2
v_gene: TRBV6-1
abundance: .
CDR3nt: TGTGCCAGCAGTGATCGGCAGGGGTGGACCGGGGAGCTGTTTTTT
CDR3aa: CASSDRQGWTGELFF

d_gene: TRBD1
j_gene: TRBJ1-2
v_gene: TRBV3-1/TRBV3-2
abundance: .
CDR3nt: TGTGCCAGCAGTCGACAGGGGGGCGGCTACACCTTC
CDR3aa: CASSRQGGGYTF

d_gene: TRBD2
j_gene: TRBJ2-7
v_gene: TRBV7-2
abundance: .
CDR3nt: TGTGCCAGCAGCTTCTCCGGGAGGTACTCCTACGAGCAGTACTTC
CDR3aa: CASSFSGRYSYEQYF

d_gene: TRBD2
j_gene: TRBJ2-1
v_gene: TRBV5-6
abundance: .
CDR3nt: TGTGCCAGCAGCTTTGGGACTAGCGGGAGTTCGACGCAGTTCTTC
CDR3aa: CASSFGTSGSSTQFF

d_gene: TRBD1
j_gene: TRBJ1-2
v_gene: TRBV10-2
abundance: .
CDR3nt: TGCGCCAGCAGGACAGGGAACTATGGCTACACCTTC
CDR3aa: CASRTGNYGYTF

d_gene: TRBD2
j_gene: TRBJ2-1
v_gene: TRBV19
abundance: .
CDR3nt: TGTGCCAGTAGTCCGGTATCCGGGACTAAGTACAATGAGCAGTTCTTC
CDR3aa: CASSPVSGTKYNEQFF

d_gene: .
j_gene: TRBJ1-2
v_gene: TRBV6-5
abundance: .
CDR3nt: TGTGCCAGCAGTCTTGACAGGCTCTATGGCTACACCTTC
CDR3aa: CASSLDRLYGYTF

d_gene: .
j_gene: TRBJ1-1
v_gene: TRBV6-5
abundance: .
CDR3nt: TGTGCAACCACTTGGCGCGCGGCCATGAACACTGAAGCTTTCTTT
CDR3aa: CATTWRAAMNTEAFF

d_gene: .
j_gene: TRBJ2-7
v_gene: TRBV5-1
abundance: .
CDR3nt: TGCGCCAGCAGCTTGGGCGGATACGAGCAGTACTTC
CDR3aa: CASSLGGYEQYF

d_gene: .
j_gene: TRBJ2-3
v_gene: TRBV4-2
abundance: .
CDR3nt: TGTGCCAGCAGCCAAGATGGGCTACCCGCATATACGCAGTATTTT
CDR3aa: CASSQDGLPAYTQYF

d_gene: TRBD2
j_gene: TRBJ2-2
v_gene: TRBV30
abundance: once
CDR3nt: TGTGCCTGTTACCGGACTAGCCGAGTCACCGGGGAGCTGTTTTTT
CDR3aa: CACYRTSRVTGELFF

d_gene: .
j_gene: TRBJ2-3
v_gene: TRBV30
abundance: .
CDR3nt: TGTGCCCTCTCTTACGGTGGCACAGATACGCAGTATTTT
CDR3aa: CALSYGGTDTQYF

d_gene: TRBD1
j_gene: TRBJ2-1
v_gene: TRBV5-1
abundance: .
CDR3nt: TGCGCCAGCAGCGCCGGGACAGGTGGGGACAATGAGCAGTTCTTC
CDR3aa: CASSAGTGGDNEQFF

d_gene: .
j_gene: TRBJ2-1
v_gene: TRBV19
abundance: .
CDR3nt: TGTGCCAGTAGTACCGGCGGCGCGGGGATTAATGAGCAGTTCTTC
CDR3aa: CASSTGGAGINEQFF

d_gene: .
j_gene: TRBJ1-5
v_gene: TRBV27
abundance: .
CDR3nt: TGTGCCAGCAGTTTATCCTCCCCGGACACCTATCAGCCCCAGCATTTT
CDR3aa: CASSLSSPDTYQPQHF

d_gene: .
j_gene: TRBJ2-1
v_gene: TRBV19
abundance: .
CDR3nt: TGTGCCAGTAGTATCAAGAGGAGCTCCTACAATGAGCAGTTCTTC
CDR3aa: CASSIKRSSYNEQFF

d_gene: .
j_gene: TRBJ1-1
v_gene: TRBV7-9
abundance: .
CDR3nt: TGTGCCAGCAGCCCGCCCGAAGGCGGGGACACTGAAGCTTTCTTT
CDR3aa: CASSPPEGGDTEAFF

d_gene: TRBD1
j_gene: TRBJ2-3
v_gene: TRBV14
abundance: .
CDR3nt: TGTGCCAGCAGCCCCCAGGGGGAGCCTCGGAGCACAGATACGCAGTATTTT
CDR3aa: CASSPQGEPRSTDTQYF

d_gene: TRBD1
j_gene: TRBJ2-2
v_gene: TRBV5-1
abundance: .
CDR3nt: TGCGCCAGCAGCCCGGGACAGGGAACCGGGGAGCTGTTTTTT
CDR3aa: CASSPGQGTGELFF